One and the same sample provided the 15 T cell receptor beta chains below, sequenced in a study of cytomegalovirus exposure and HLA in healthy donors. 60 Vbeta and 13 Jbeta primers were used in PCR. Generated by immunoSEQ multiplex PCR, the TCRdb table keeps only in-frame clones and is missing some. The table includes around 110,000 clones, over 65% detected once. The specimen sequenced was PBMCs. The receptors shown here come from a woman in her 30s in good health and CMV-seronegative.

This chain links TRBV13 with TRBJ1-1; 7 bases line up with TRBD1. The length of the CDR3 is 14 residues. V lost 4 bases and J lost 1; bases outside the gene matches: 3. Germline V gene sequence: CDR1 PRHDT, CDR2 FYEKMQ (reference sequence). The CDR3 here is CASSSRDRNTEAFF. The CDR3 coding sequence is TGTGCCAGCAGCTCCCGGGACAGGAACACTGAAGCTTTCTTT.

The CDR3 loop reads CASSQGEIRELFF. CDR3 in DNA: TGTGCCAGCAGCCAGGGTGAAATCCGGGAGCTGTTTTTT. The rearrangement uses TRBV7-9 and TRBJ2-2; possibly TRBD1 for D (5 bases). Between the trimmed V and J ends, which lost 5 bases and 9 bases, there was a span of 13 bases. Germline CDR1 reads SEHNR; CDR2 reads FQNEAQ (reference sequence). There are 13 residues in the CDR3.

This chain connects TRBV27 to TRBJ2-3; 9 bases line up with TRBD2. Germline loops: CDR1 MNHEY, CDR2 SMNVEV (reference sequence). With 3 bases clipped from V and 4 bases from J, the junction kept 17 bases outside the gene matches. The CDR3 is made up of 19 amino acids. The CDR3 protein is CASSLFSGSGRRSADTQYF. The CDR3 coding sequence is TGTGCCAGCAGTTTGTTTAGCGGGAGTGGGCGTAGGAGCGCAGATACGCAGTATTTT.

The V call is TRBV14, the J call TRBJ1-2; TRBD1 is a possible D gene (6 bases). Germline CDR1 reads SGHDN; CDR2 reads FVKESK. This CDR3 contains 14 residues. Trimming took 4 bases from V and 3 from J, leaving 12 bases between them. In DNA form, the CDR3 reads TGTGCCAGCAGCCCCCGGTACAGGGACTATGGCTACACCTTC. Translation: CASSPRYRDYGYTF.

This clone has only a few counts. The chain couples TRBV5-6 to TRBJ1-5, with TRBD1 as a possible D gene (6 bases). The CDR3 has 14 residues. Germline V gene data show CDR1 as SGHDT and CDR2 as YYEEEE. V gave up 3 bases and J gave up 4 bases, with 11 bases separating them. This CDR3 is CASSYRDKNQPQHF. The DNA of the CDR3 is TGTGCCAGCAGCTACCGGGACAAAAATCAGCCCCAGCATTTT.

J is TRBJ2-5 and V is TRBV29-1, with 8 bases lining up with TRBD1. J lost 5 bases, V lost 7 bases, and 9 bases had no gene match. The CDR3 runs 13 residues. Per germline, CDR1 SQVTM and CDR2 ANQGSEA. The CDR3 coding sequence is TGCAGCGCATACAGGGGGAGTGGGGAGACCCAGTACTTC. Translation: CSAYRGSGETQYF. Drawing the rest from reference TRBV29-1 and TRBJ2-5, the complete variable domain is SAVISQKPSRDICQRGTSLTIQCQVDSQVTMMFWYRQQPGQSLTLIATANQGSEATYESGFVIDKFPISRPNLTFSTLTVSNMSPEDSSIYLCSAYRGSGETQYFGPGTRLLVL.

The chain joins TRBV6-1 to TRBJ2-7; the D gene is possibly TRBD2 (6 bases). Germline CDR1 and CDR2: MNHNS and SASEGT. The CDR3 extends over 21 amino acids. Trimming took 0 bases from V and 3 from J, leaving 30 bases between them. CDR3 region: CASSEATPEIHSGTGFYEQYF. In DNA, the CDR3 is TGTGCCAGCAGTGAAGCAACCCCAGAGATTCATAGCGGTACGGGATTCTACGAGCAGTACTTC.

In its sample, this clone was seen a few times. The chain has TRBV28 and TRBJ1-3; D not resolved. Per germline, CDR1 MDHEN and CDR2 SYDVKM. The CDR3 loop spans 15 amino acids. Trimming removed 5 bases from V and 0 bases from J, with 11 bases in between. As DNA, the CDR3 is TGTGCCAGCAGTCTGTGGCAAATCTCTGGAAACACCATATATTTT. Amino acids: CASSLWQISGNTIYF. The whole variable domain, filled in from reference TRBV28 and TRBJ1-3, reads DVKVTQSSRYLVKRTGEKVFLECVQDMDHENMFWYRQDPGLGLRLIYFSYDVKMKEKGDIPEGYSVSREKKERFSLILESASTNQTSMYLCASSLWQISGNTIYFGEGSWLTVV.

This clone was seen only a few times. The rearrangement joins TRBV6-1 to TRBJ2-1; no reliable D call. Deletions cut 0 bases from V and 6 bases from J, with 9 bases between. This CDR3 comprises 14 residues. The germline V gene has CDR1 MNHNS and CDR2 SASEGT. The chain's CDR3 is CASSEAPVPNEQFF. The CDR3 DNA sequence: TGTGCCAGCAGTGAAGCGCCGGTGCCCAATGAGCAGTTCTTC.

The chain combines TRBV27 with TRBJ1-1; TRBD1 matches at 7 bases. The CDR3 totals 13 residues. Germline CDR1 reads MNHEY; CDR2 reads SMNVEV (reference sequence). J gave up 5 bases and V 4 bases, and 4 bases lay outside the gene matches. CDR3 in amino acids: CASSYRGRTEAFF. CDR3 nucleotide sequence: TGTGCCAGCAGTTATAGGGGGCGGACTGAAGCTTTCTTT.

The CDR3 DNA follows: TGTGCCAGCAGCCCCTGGGGGGGCGCGTTCACTGAAGCTTTCTTT. It codes for CASSPWGGAFTEAFF. The chain has TRBV5-4 and TRBJ1-1, with D possibly TRBD1 on 6 matching bases. CDR3 length: 15 amino acids. The V gene's germline CDR1 is SGHNT and CDR2 YYREEE (reference sequence). Between the trimmed V and J ends, which lost 4 bases and 4 bases, there was a span of 17 bases.

The chain has TRBV7-9 and TRBJ2-2; D is possibly TRBD2 (6 bases). CDR1 and CDR2 from the germline V gene are SEHNR and FQNEAQ (reference sequence). Trimming left V 1 base short and J 4 bases short, with 10 bases between. CDR3 length: 15 residues. CDR3 bases: TGTGCCAGCAGCTTAGAGAGGGACTTCACCGGGGAGCTGTTTTTT. It yields the protein CASSLERDFTGELFF.

This chain joins TRBV10-1 and TRBJ2-3, with 9 bases that match TRBD2. Germline CDR1 and CDR2: WNHNN and SYGVQD (reference sequence). The junction had 2 bases not matched to a gene; V was cut back by 0 bases and J by 4 bases. This CDR3 contains 15 residues. CDR3 in amino acids: CASSESGLAADTQYF. The CDR3 DNA reads as TGCGCCAGCAGTGAGTCGGGACTAGCAGCAGATACGCAGTATTTT.

The chain has TRBV5-1 and TRBJ1-5, with D hard to call. This CDR3 spans 14 amino acids. V was cut by 0 bases and J by 5 bases, with 9 bases left in between. The germline V gene encodes CDR1 SGHRS and CDR2 YFSETQ. The CDR3 loop reads CASSLVGGYQPQHF. CDR3 DNA sequence: TGCGCCAGCAGCTTGGTCGGCGGTTATCAGCCCCAGCATTTT.

This clone was seen just once. V usage is TRBV29-1 and J usage is TRBJ1-2, with D uncertain. CDR1 is SQVTM, CDR2 ANQGSEA, per germline. Deletions cut 4 bases from V and 5 bases from J, with 5 bases between. The CDR3 sequence is 10 residues long. CDR3 loop: CSVGGYGYTF. For the CDR3, the DNA is TGCAGCGTTGGAGGATATGGCTACACCTTC.